The clone carrying this T cell receptor (beta chain) was detected only once. The target antigen is unknown. Second-dose groups at about 4 or about 12 weeks were pooled. This record comes from a study of T cell responses to AZD1222 COVID-19 vaccine. Produced via immunoSEQ multiplex PCR; TCRdb's table is partial and in-frame only. Among 150,000 to 190,000 clones listed, 87% were seen once. V gave up 0 bases and J gave up 7 bases; unmatched junction bases: 13. CDR3 length: 17 residues. Per the germline V gene, CDR1 is SGHDT and CDR2 is YYEEEE. Whole-study findings and limits: Only five or six AZD1222 recipients tested seropositive at baseline. All repertoire sampling was performed exclusively after the peak T cell response.

The chain joins TRBV5-6 to TRBJ2-1; 7 nucleotides agree with TRBD2. The input for sequencing was peripheral blood, taken 28 days after the second AZD1222 dose. The clonotype comes from an adult who received the AZD1222 COVID-19 vaccine. The CDR3 region has the DNA TGTGCCAGCAGCTTGGAATTCAGGTGGGAGGGCCAGAATGAGCAGTTCTTC. Protein sequence: CASSLEFRWEGQNEQFF.